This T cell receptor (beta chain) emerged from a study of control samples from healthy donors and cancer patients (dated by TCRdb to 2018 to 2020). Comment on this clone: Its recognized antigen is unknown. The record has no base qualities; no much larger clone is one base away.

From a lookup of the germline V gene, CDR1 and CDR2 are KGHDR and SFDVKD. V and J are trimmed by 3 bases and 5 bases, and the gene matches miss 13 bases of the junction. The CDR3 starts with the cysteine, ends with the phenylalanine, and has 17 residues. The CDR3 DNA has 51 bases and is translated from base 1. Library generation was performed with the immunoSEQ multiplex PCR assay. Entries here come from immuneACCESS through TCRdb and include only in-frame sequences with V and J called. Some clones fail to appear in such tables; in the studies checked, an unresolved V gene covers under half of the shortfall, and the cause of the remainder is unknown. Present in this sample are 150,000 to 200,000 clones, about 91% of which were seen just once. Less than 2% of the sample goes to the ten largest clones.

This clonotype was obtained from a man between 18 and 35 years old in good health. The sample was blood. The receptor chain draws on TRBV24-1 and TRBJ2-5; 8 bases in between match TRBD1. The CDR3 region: CATSDRRDRGLGETQYF. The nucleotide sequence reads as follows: TGTGCCACCAGTGATAGGCGAGACAGGGGCTTAGGGGAGACCCAGTACTTC.